The sequence of this T cell receptor (beta chain) was determined in a study of technical replicates of blood from a handful of donors. CDR3 size: 16 residues. V lost 7 bases to trimming and J lost 4 bases; unmatched junction nucleotides: 11. Germline V gene data show CDR1 as LNHDA and CDR2 as SQIVND (reference sequence). Produced via immunoSEQ multiplex PCR; TCRdb's table is partial and in-frame only. The repertoire includes 55,000 to 80,000 clones, roughly 90% of them detected once, and around 0.42% sits in the top ten. This clone was found once. The receptor was derived from a human donor in good health. Sequencing input: T cells isolated from PBMCs. This chain joins TRBV19 and TRBJ2-2; 8 bases fit TRBD1. The CDR3 spells CASKRAGGGFTGELFF. As DNA, the CDR3 is TGTGCCAGTAAGAGGGCAGGGGGCGGTTTCACCGGGGAGCTGTTTTTT.